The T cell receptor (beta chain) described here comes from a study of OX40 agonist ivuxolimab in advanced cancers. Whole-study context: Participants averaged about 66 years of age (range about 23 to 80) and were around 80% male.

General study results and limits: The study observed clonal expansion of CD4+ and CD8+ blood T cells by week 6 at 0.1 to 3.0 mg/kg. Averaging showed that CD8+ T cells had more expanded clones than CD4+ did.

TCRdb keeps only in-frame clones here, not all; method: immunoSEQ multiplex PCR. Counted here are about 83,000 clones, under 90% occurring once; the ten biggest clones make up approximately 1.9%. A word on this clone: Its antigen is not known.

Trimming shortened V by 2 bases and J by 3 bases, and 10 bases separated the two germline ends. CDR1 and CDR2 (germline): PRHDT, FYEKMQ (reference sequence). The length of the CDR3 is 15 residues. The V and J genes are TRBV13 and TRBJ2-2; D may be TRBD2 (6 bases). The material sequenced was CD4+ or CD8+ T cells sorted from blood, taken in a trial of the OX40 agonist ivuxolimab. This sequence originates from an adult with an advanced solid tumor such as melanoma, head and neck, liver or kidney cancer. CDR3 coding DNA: TGTGCCAGCAGCTTACTTAGCGGCCACACCGGGGAGCTGTTTTTT. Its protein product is CASSLLSGHTGELFF.